One sample yielded the 5 T cell receptor beta chains listed below, sequenced in a study of vaccination effects on CD4 cells after COVID-19. Using viral peptide pools, the ViraFEST assay grew out antigen-specific CD4+ T cells prior to sequencing. CD4+ T cell isolation took place after approximately 11 days of culture. Among the vaccine recipients, none had a prior SARS-CoV-2 infection, and nucleocapsid antibodies were negative. For these TCRs, the target antigens are not known. The protocol was immunoSEQ multiplex PCR, while the TCRdb copy is restricted to in-frame clones and leaves out a portion. The sample has about 63,000 clones; approximately 75% are singletons. The sample was CD4+ T cells from PBMCs cultured with HCoV-OC43 spike peptides, taken before COVID-19 vaccination. The subset here: HCoV-OC43 spike overlapping peptide pool stimulation. The receptors come from a human donor who received a COVID-19 vaccine.

This rearrangement joins TRBV2 to TRBJ1-4; 10 nucleotides agree with TRBD1. The CDR3 has 13 residues. Germline V gene lookup returns CDR1 SNHLY and CDR2 FYNNEI. V shed 6 bases, J shed 8 bases, and the junction held 3 bases outside the gene matches. CDR3 loop: CASSRDRGEKLFF. DNA of the CDR3: TGTGCCAGCAGCCGGGACAGGGGCGAAAAACTGTTTTTT. Together with reference TRBV2 and TRBJ1-4, the CDR3 gives the full variable domain: EPEVTQTPSHQVTQMGQEVILRCVPISNHLYFYWYRQILGQKVEFLVSFYNNEISEKSEIFDDQFSVERPDGSNFTLKIRSTKLEDSAMYFCASSRDRGEKLFFGSGTQLSVL.

This clone was recorded a few times. The rearrangement uses TRBV5-1 and TRBJ1-3, with D hard to call. The germline V gene has CDR1 SGHRS and CDR2 YFSETQ. This CDR3 spans 14 amino acids. The germline V and J ends were trimmed by 7 bases and 0 bases, with 11 bases remaining between them. CDR3 protein: CASRPTVSGNTIYF. Here the CDR3 DNA reads TGCGCCAGCCGACCGACGGTCTCTGGAAACACCATATATTTT.

This clone was detected a few times. This rearrangement joins TRBV9 to TRBJ1-5, with a weak D call TRBD1 (5 bases). The CDR3 has 13 residues. Germline V CDR1 and CDR2: SGDLS, YYNGEE. Trimming pared 4 bases from V and 5 bases from J, leaving 10 bases between. CDR3 residues: CASSPDIDQPQHF. CDR3 nucleotide sequence: TGTGCCAGCAGCCCGGACATCGATCAGCCCCAGCATTTT.

V and J are TRBV27 and TRBJ2-1; a weak D match, TRBD2 (6 bases). The germline V and J ends were trimmed by 2 bases and 9 bases, with 8 bases remaining between them. CDR1 is MNHEY and CDR2 is SMNVEV in the germline V gene (reference sequence). There are 12 residues in the CDR3. The CDR3 is CASSLLGGEQFF. CDR3 nucleotides: TGTGCCAGCAGTTTACTGGGGGGTGAGCAGTTCTTC.

This sequence joins TRBV12-5 and TRBJ1-1, with D possibly matching TRBD1 (5 bases). In germline, CDR1 is LGHNT, CDR2 FRNRAP. V lost 3 bases to trimming and J lost 4 bases, with 15 bases between them. This CDR3 has 15 residues. The CDR3 nucleotides are TGTGCTAGTGGTTTCCTGTCGGGCGGGGCCACTGAAGCTTTCTTT. It encodes CASGFLSGGATEAFF.